The 5 T cell receptor beta chains listed next were all sequenced from one sample in a study of PD-1 blockade in classical Hodgkin lymphoma. Only in-frame clones appear in the TCRdb table, and some are missing; sequencing was by immunoSEQ multiplex PCR. The repertoire includes approximately 26,000 clones, about 76% of them detected once, and around a fifth sits in the top ten. Each patient's relapse followed autologous stem cell transplantation, and brentuximab vedotin exposure varied. The sequencing used peripheral blood mononuclear cells (PBMCs), collected before the second cycle of nivolumab. The receptors derive from a human donor with classical Hodgkin lymphoma.

This clone was seen just once. The chain recombines TRBV27 with TRBJ2-2; 11 positions agree with TRBD2. The V gene end was trimmed by 6 bases and the J gene end by 5 bases; junction bases not matched to a gene: 8. There are 16 residues in the CDR3. Germline V lookup: CDR1 MNHEY, CDR2 SMNVEV (reference sequence). The CDR3 coding sequence is TGTGCCAGCAGGTCCACTAGCGGGAGATGGACCGGGGAGCTGTTTTTT. It codes for CASRSTSGRWTGELFF.

This chain uses TRBV27 with TRBJ2-1; TRBD2 aligns across 8 bases. Germline CDR1 is MNHEY and CDR2 is SMNVEV (reference sequence). The V and J ends lost 7 bases and 5 bases, in that order; junction bases with no gene match: 4. The CDR3 has 13 amino acids. CDR3 sequence: CASKAGANNEQFF. In DNA form, the CDR3 reads TGTGCCAGCAAAGCGGGGGCCAACAATGAGCAGTTCTTC.

The chain recombines TRBV27 with TRBJ2-7, with TRBD1 as a possible D gene (6 bases). This CDR3 has 16 residues. The germline gives CDR1 MNHEY, CDR2 SMNVEV (reference sequence). V lost 4 bases and J 2 bases, leaving 18 bases between the germline ends. The CDR3 reads CASSSPSTGATYEQYF. The CDR3 nucleotides are TGTGCCAGCAGTTCCCCCTCGACAGGAGCAACCTACGAGCAGTACTTC.

The chain is built from TRBV6-1 and TRBJ1-2; 9 positions agree with TRBD1. The trim removed 4 bases at V and 3 bases at J, leaving 3 bases unmatched. Germline loops: CDR1 MNHNS, CDR2 SASEGT. The CDR3 runs 14 residues. The CDR3: CASSAWTGDYGYTF. DNA for the CDR3: TGTGCCAGCAGTGCCTGGACAGGGGACTATGGCTACACCTTC.

This clone has only a few counts. The gene calls are TRBV10-1 and TRBJ2-3; 9 nucleotides align to TRBD1. Germline V CDR1 and CDR2: WNHNN, SYGVQD (reference sequence). The V segment lost 3 bases and the J segment 5 bases; nucleotides outside the gene matches: 12. This CDR3 is built from 17 residues. CDR3 sequence reads: CASSDDTGGYDGDTQYF. For the CDR3, the DNA is TGCGCCAGCAGTGATGATACAGGGGGCTACGACGGAGATACGCAGTATTTT.